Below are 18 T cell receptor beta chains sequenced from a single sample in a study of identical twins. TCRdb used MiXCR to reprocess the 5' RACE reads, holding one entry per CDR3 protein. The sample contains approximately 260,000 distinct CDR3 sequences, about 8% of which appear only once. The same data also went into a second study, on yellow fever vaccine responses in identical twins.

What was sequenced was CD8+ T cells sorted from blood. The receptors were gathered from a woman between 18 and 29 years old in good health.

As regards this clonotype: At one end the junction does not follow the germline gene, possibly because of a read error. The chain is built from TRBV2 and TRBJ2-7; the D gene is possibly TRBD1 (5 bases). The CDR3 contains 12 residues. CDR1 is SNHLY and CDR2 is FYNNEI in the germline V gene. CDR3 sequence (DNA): TGTGCCAGCAGAGAAGACAGCTACGAGCAGTACTTC. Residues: CASREDSYEQYF.

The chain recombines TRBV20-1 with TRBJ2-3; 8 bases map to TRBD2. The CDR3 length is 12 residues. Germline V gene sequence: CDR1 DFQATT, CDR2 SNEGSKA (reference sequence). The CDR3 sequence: CVTSGHTDTQYF. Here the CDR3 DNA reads TGCGTCACTAGCGGACACACAGATACGCAGTATTTT.

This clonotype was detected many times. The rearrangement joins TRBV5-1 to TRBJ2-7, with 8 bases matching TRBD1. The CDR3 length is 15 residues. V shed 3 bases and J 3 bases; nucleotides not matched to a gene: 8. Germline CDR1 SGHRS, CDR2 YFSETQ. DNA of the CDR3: TGCGCCAGCAGCTCGACCCCGGGACAGGTCTACGAGCAGTACTTC. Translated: CASSSTPGQVYEQYF.

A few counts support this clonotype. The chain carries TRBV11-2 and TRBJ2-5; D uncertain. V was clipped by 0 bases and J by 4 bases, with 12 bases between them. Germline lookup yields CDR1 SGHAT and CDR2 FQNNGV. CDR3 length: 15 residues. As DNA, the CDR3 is TGTGCCAGCAGCTTAGAGCATGTTTTGTCAGAGACCCAGTACTTC. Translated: CASSLEHVLSETQYF.

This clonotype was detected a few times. CDR3 bases: TGTGCCAGCAGACCTGGACAGGGTTTGAACTCCTACGAGCAGTACTTC. It yields the protein CASRPGQGLNSYEQYF. The rearrangement joins TRBV6-1 to TRBJ2-7; 8 bases agree with TRBD1. Germline trimming cut 6 bases from V and 0 bases from J; bases unmatched to any gene: 10. The CDR3 length is 16 residues. CDR1 and CDR2 from the germline V gene are MNHNS and SASEGT.

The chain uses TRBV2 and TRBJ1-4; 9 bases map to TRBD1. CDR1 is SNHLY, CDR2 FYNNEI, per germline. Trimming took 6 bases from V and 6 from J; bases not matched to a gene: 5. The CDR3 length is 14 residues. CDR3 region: CASRPWTGDEKLFF. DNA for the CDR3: TGTGCCAGCAGACCCTGGACAGGGGATGAAAAACTGTTTTTT. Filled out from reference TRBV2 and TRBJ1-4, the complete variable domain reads EPEVTQTPSHQVTQMGQEVILRCVPISNHLYFYWYRQILGQKVEFLVSFYNNEISEKSEIFDDQFSVERPDGSNFTLKIRSTKLEDSAMYFCASRPWTGDEKLFFGSGTQLSVL.

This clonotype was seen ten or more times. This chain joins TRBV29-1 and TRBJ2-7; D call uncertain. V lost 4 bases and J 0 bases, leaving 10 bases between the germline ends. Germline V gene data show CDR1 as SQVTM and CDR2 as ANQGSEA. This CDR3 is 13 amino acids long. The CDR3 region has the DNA TGCAGCGTTGTAGAGATAAGCTCCTACGAGCAGTACTTC. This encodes CSVVEISSYEQYF.

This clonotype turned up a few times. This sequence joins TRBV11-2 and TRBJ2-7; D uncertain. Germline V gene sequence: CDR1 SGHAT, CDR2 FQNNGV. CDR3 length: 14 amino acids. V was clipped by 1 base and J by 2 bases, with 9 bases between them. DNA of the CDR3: TGTGCCAGCAGCTTAGCCCACGGAACCTACGAGCAGTACTTC. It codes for CASSLAHGTYEQYF.

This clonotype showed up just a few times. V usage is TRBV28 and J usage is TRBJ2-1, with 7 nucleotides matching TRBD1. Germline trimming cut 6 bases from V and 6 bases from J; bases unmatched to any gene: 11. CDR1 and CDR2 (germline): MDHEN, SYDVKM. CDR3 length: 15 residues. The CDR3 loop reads CASSEVPQGFNEQFF. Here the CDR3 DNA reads TGTGCCAGCAGCGAGGTACCACAGGGGTTCAATGAGCAGTTCTTC.

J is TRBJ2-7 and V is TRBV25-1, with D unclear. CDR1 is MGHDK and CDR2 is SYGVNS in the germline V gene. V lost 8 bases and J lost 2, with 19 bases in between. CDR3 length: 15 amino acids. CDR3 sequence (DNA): TGTGCCAGCGCAGCCGGCGCCCCGCCCCCCTACGAGCAGTACTTC. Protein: CASAAGAPPPYEQYF.

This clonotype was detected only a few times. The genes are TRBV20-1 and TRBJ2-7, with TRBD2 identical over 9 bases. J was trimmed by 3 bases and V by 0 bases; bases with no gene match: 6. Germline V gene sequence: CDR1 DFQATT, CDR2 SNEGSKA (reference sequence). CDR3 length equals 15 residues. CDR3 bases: TGCAGTGCTAGAGAAGGACTAGCGACCTTCTACGAGCAGTACTTC. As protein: CSAREGLATFYEQYF.

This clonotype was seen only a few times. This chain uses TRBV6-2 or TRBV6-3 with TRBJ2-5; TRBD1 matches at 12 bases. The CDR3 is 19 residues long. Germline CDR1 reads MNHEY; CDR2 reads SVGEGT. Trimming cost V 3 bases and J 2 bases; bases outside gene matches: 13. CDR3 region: CASSYPTGQGAVGQETQYF. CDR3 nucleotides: TGTGCCAGCAGTTATCCAACGGGACAGGGGGCGGTCGGACAAGAGACCCAGTACTTC.

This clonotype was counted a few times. The chain's CDR3 is CASSPELGPSTDTQYF. Written as DNA, the CDR3 is TGTGCCAGCAGTCCCGAGTTAGGGCCTAGCACAGATACGCAGTATTTT. This rearrangement joins TRBV7-9 to TRBJ2-3; D is ambiguous. The V and J ends lost 6 bases and 0 bases respectively, with 16 bases between them. CDR3 length: 16 amino acids. The germline gives CDR1 SEHNR, CDR2 FQNEAQ (reference sequence). The complete variable domain, with remaining parts taken from reference TRBV7-9 and TRBJ2-3, reads DTGVSQNPRHKITKRGQNVTFRCDPISEHNRLYWYRQTLGQGPEFLTYFQNEAQLEKSRLLSDRFSAERPKGSFSTLEIQRTEQGDSAMYLCASSPELGPSTDTQYFGPGTRLTVL.

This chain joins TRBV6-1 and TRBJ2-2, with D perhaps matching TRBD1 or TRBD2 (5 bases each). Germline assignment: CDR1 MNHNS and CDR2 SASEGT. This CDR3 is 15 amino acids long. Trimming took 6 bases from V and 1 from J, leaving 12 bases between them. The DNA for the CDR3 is TGTGCCAGCAGGCACGGGACGGGGAACACCGGGGAGCTGTTTTTT. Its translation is CASRHGTGNTGELFF.

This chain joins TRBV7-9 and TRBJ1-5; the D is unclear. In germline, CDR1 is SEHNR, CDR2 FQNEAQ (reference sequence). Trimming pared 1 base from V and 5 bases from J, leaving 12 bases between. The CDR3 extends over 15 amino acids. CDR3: CASSLVSGPDQPQHF. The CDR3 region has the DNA TGTGCCAGCAGCTTAGTAAGCGGGCCGGATCAGCCCCAGCATTTT.

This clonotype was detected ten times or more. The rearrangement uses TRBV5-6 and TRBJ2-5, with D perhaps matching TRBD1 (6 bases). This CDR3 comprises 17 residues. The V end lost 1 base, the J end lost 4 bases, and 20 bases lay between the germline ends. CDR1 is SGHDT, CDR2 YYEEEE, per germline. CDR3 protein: CASSLPPTGFPRETQYF. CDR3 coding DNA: TGTGCCAGCAGCTTGCCCCCTACAGGGTTTCCTAGAGAGACCCAGTACTTC.

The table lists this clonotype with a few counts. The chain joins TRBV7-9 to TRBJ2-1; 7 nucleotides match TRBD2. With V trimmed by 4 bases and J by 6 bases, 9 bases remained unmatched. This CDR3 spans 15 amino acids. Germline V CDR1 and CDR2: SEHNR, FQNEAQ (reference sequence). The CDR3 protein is CASSSPRGELNEQFF. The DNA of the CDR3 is TGTGCCAGCAGCTCACCCCGGGGGGAACTCAATGAGCAGTTCTTC. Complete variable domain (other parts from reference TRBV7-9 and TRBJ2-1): DTGVSQNPRHKITKRGQNVTFRCDPISEHNRLYWYRQTLGQGPEFLTYFQNEAQLEKSRLLSDRFSAERPKGSFSTLEIQRTEQGDSAMYLCASSSPRGELNEQFFGPGTRLTVL.

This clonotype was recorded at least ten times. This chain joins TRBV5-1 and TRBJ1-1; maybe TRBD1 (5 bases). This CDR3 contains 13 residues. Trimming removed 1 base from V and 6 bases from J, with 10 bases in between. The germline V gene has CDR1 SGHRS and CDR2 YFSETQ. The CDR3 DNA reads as TGCGCCAGCAGCTTGTGGGGGTCCGCTGAAGCTTTCTTT. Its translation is CASSLWGSAEAFF.